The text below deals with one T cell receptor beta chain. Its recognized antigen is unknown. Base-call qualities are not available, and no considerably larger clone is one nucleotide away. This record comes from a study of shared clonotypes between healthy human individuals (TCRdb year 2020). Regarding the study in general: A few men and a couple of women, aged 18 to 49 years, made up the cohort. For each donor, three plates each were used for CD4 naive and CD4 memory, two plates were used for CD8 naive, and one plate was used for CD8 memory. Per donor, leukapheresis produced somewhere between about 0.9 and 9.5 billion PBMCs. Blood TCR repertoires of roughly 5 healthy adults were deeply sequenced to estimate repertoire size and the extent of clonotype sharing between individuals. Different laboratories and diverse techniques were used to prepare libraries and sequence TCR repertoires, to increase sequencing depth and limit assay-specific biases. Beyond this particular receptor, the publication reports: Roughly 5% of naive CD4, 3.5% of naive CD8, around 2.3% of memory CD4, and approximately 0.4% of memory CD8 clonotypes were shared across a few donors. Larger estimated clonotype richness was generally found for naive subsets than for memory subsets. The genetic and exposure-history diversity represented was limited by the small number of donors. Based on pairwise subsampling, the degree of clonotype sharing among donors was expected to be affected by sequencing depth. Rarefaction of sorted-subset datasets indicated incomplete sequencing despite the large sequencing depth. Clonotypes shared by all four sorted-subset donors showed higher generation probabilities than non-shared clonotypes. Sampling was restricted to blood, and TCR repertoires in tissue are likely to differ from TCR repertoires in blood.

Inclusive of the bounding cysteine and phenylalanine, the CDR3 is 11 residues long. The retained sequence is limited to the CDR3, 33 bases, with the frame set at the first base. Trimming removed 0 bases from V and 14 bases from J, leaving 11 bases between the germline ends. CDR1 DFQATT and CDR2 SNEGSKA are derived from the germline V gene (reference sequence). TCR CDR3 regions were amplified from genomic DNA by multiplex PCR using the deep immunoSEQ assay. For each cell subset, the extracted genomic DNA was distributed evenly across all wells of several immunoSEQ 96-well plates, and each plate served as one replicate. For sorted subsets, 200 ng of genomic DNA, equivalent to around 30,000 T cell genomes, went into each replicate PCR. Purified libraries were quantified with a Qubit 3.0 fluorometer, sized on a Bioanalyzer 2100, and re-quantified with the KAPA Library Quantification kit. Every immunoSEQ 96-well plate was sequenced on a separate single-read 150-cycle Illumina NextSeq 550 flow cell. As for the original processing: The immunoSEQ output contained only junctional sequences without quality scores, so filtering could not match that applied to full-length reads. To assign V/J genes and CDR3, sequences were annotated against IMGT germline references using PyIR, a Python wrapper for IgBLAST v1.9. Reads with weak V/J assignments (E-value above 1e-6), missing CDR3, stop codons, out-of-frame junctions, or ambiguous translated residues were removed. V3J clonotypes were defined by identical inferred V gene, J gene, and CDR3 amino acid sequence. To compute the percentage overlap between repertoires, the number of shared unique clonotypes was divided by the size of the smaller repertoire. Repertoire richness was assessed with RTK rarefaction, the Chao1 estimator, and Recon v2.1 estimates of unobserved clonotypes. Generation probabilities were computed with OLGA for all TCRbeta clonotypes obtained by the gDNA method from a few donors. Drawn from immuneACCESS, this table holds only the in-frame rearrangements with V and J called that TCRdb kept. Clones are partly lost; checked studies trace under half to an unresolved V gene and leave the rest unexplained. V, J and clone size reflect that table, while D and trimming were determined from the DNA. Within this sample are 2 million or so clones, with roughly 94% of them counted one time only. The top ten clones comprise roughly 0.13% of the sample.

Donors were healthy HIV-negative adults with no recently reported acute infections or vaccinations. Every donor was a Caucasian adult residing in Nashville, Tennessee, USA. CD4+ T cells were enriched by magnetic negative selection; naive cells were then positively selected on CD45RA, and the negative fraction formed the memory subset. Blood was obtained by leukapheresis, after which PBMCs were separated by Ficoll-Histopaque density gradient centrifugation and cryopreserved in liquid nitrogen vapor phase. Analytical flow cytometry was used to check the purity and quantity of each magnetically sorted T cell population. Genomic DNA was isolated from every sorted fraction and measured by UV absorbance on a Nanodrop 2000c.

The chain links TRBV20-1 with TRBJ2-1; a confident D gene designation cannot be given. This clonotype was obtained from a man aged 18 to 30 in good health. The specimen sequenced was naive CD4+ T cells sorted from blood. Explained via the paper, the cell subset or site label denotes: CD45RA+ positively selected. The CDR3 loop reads CSARDLPREFF. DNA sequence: TGCAGTGCTAGAGATCTCCCCCGGGAGTTCTTC.